This T cell receptor beta chain was sequenced during a study of identical twins. This clonotype showed up many times. What it recognizes is unknown. CDR3 length: 14 amino acids. V trimming: 1 base; J trimming: 4 bases; junction bases outside the gene matches: 4. CDR1 and CDR2 from the germline V gene are MGHRA and YSYEKL. TCRdb reprocessed the 5' RACE reads via MiXCR and lists one record per CDR3 protein. The table lists about 720,000 distinct CDR3 sequences, around 8.3% of them singletons. Broader study findings: The abundant beta clonotypes from cord blood had fewer insertions, and memory repertoires had none of this.

The same sample was also used in a study of yellow fever vaccine responses in identical twins. This second study notes: Convergence reportedly seemed to mark part of the twins' vaccine T cell response, with personalization marking the rest.

This sequence originates from a woman under 30 in good health. V is TRBV4-1 and J is TRBJ2-7, with TRBD1 matching 7 bases. The sequenced sample was PBMCs. Here the CDR3 reads CASSQGGRGYEQYF. The CDR3 bases are TGCGCCAGCAGCCAAGGCGGCAGGGGGTACGAGCAGTACTTC.